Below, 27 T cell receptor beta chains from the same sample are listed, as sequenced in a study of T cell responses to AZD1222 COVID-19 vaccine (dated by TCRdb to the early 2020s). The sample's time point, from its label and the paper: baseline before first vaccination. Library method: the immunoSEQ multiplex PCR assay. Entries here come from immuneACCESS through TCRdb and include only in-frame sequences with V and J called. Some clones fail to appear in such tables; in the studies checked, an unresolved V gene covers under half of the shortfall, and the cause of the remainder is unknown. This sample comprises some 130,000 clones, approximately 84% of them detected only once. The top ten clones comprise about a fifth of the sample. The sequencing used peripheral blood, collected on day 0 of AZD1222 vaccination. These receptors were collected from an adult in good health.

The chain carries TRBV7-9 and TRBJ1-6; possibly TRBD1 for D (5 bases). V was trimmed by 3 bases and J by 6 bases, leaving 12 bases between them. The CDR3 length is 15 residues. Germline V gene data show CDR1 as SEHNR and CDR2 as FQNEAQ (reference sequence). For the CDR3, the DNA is TGTGCCAGCAGCTTGGGAGGGGATCGTAATTCACCCCTCCACTTT. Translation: CASSLGGDRNSPLHF.

Written as DNA, the CDR3 is TGTGCCAGCAGCTCCACAGGGGATTCACCCCTCCACTTT. This gives the protein CASSSTGDSPLHF. The chain has TRBV7-9 and TRBJ1-6; 7 positions match TRBD1. Per germline, CDR1 SEHNR and CDR2 FQNEAQ (reference sequence). V trimming: 4 bases; J trimming: 8 bases; junction bases outside the gene matches: 2. This CDR3 region has 13 residues. Looking up the rest from reference TRBV7-9 and TRBJ1-6 gives the full variable domain: DTGVSQNPRHKITKRGQNVTFRCDPISEHNRLYWYRQTLGQGPEFLTYFQNEAQLEKSRLLSDRFSAERPKGSFSTLEIQRTEQGDSAMYLCASSSTGDSPLHFGNGTRLTVT.

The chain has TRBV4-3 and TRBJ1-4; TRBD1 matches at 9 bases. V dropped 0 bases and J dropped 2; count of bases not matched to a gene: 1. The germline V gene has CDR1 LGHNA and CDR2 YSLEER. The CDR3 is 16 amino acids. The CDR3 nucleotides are TGCGCCAGCAGCCAAGACGGGACAGGGACTAATGAAAAACTGTTTTTT. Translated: CASSQDGTGTNEKLFF.

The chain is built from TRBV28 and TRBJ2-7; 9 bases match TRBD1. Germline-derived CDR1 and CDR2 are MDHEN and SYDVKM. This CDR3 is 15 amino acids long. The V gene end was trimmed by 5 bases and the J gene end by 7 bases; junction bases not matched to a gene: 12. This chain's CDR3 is CASSPRDRARVEQYF. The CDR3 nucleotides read TGTGCCAGCAGTCCCCGGGACAGGGCCCGGGTTGAGCAGTACTTC.

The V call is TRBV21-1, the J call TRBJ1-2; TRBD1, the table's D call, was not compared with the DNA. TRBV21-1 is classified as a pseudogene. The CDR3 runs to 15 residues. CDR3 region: CASSTMNRPNYGYTF. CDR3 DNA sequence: TGTGCCAGCAGCACCATGAACAGACCCAACTATGGCTACACCTTC.

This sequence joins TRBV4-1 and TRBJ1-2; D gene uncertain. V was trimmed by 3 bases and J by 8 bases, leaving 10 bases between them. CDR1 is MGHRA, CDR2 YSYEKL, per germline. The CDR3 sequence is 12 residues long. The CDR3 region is CASSQGRAGYTF. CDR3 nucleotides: TGCGCCAGCAGCCAGGGCCGGGCCGGCTACACCTTC.

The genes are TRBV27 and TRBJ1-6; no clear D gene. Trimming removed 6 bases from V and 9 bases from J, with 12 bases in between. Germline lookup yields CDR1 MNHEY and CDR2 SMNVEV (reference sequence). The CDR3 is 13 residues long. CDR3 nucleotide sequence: TGTGCCAGCAGCCCCGGTTGGAGTTCACCCCTCCACTTT. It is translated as CASSPGWSSPLHF.

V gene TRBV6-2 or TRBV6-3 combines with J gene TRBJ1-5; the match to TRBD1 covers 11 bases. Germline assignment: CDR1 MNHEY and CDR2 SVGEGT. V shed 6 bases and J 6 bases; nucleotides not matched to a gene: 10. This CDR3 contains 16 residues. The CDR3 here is CASSLQGDRGTQPQHF. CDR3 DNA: TGTGCCAGCAGCCTCCAAGGGGACAGGGGGACTCAGCCCCAGCATTTT.

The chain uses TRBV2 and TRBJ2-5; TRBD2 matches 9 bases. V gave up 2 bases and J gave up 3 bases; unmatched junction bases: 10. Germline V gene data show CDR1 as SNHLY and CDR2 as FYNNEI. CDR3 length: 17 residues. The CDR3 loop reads CASSENISGGSKETQYF. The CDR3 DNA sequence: TGTGCCAGCAGTGAAAATATTAGCGGGGGTTCCAAAGAGACCCAGTACTTC.

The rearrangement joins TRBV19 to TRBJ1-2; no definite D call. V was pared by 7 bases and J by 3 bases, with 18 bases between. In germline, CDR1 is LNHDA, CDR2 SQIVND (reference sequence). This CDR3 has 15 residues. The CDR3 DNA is TGTGCCAGTAATCTCCTCGGAGCCGGGGACTATGGCTACACCTTC. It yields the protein CASNLLGAGDYGYTF.

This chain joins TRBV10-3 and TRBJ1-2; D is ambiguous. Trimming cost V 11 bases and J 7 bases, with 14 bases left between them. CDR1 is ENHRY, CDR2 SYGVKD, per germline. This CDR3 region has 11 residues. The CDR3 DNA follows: TGTGCCTCCCAGGACTCCGCTGGCTACACCTTC. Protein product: CASQDSAGYTF.

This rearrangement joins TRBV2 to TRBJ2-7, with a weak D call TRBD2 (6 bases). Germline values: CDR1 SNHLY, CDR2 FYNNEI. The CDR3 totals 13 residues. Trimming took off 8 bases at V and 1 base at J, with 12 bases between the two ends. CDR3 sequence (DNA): TGTGCCAGCGGAACGGGGGTGTCCTACGAGCAGTACTTC. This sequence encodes CASGTGVSYEQYF. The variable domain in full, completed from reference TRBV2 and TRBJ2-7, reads EPEVTQTPSHQVTQMGQEVILRCVPISNHLYFYWYRQILGQKVEFLVSFYNNEISEKSEIFDDQFSVERPDGSNFTLKIRSTKLEDSAMYFCASGTGVSYEQYFGPGTRLTVT.

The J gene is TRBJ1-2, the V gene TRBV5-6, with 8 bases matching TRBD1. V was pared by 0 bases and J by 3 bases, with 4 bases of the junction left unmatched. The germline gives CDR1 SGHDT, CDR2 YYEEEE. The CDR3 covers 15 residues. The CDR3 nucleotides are TGTGCCAGCAGCTTGGGACAGGGGACCCACTATGGCTACACCTTC. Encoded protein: CASSLGQGTHYGYTF.

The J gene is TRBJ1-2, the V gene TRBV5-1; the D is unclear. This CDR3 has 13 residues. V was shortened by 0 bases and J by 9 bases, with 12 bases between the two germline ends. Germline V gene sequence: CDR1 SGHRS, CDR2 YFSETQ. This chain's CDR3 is CASSLGLGESYTF. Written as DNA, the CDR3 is TGCGCCAGCAGCTTGGGGCTTGGGGAAAGCTACACCTTC.

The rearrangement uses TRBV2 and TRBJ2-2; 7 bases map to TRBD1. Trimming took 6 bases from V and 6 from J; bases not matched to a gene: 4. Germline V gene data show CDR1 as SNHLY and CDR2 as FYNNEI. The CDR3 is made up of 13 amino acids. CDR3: CASRETGAGELFF. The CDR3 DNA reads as TGTGCCAGCAGGGAAACAGGGGCCGGGGAGCTGTTTTTT.

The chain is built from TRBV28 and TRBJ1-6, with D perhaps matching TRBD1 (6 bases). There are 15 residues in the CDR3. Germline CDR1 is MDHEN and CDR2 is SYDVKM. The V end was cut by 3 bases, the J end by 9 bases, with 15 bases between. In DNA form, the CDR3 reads TGTGCCAGCAGTTTTAATTGGGGGGCAGGTTCACCCCTCCACTTT. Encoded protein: CASSFNWGAGSPLHF.

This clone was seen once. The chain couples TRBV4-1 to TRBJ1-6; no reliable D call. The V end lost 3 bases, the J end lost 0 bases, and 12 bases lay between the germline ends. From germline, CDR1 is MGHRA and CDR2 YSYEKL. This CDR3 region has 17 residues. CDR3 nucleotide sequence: TGCGCCAGCAGCCATAAGGGAGCAGGCTCCTATAATTCACCCCTCCACTTT. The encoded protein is CASSHKGAGSYNSPLHF.

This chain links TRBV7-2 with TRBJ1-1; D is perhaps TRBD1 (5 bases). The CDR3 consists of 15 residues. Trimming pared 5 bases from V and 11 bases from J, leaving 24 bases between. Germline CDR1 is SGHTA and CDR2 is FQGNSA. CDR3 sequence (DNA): TGTGCCAGCAGCCTACTTCCCCAGGGCGGGTCGGGGGCTTTCTTT. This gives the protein CASSLLPQGGSGAFF.

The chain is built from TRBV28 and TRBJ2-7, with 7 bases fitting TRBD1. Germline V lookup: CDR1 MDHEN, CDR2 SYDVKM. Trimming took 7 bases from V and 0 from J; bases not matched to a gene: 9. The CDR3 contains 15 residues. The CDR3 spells CASTRDSPSSYEQYF. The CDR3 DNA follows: TGTGCCAGCACCAGGGACAGCCCAAGCTCCTACGAGCAGTACTTC.

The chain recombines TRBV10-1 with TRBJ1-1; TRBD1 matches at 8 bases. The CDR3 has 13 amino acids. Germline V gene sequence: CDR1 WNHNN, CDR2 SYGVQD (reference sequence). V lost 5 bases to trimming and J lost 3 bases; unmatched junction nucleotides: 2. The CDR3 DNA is TGCGCCAGCAGTTACAGGGGGGACACTGAAGCTTTCTTT. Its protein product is CASSYRGDTEAFF.

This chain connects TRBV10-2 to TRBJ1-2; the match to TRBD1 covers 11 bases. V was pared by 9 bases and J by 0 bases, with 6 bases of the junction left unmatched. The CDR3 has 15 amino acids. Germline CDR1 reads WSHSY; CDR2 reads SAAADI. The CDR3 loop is CASGTGGSSNYGYTF. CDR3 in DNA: TGCGCCAGTGGGACAGGGGGTTCGTCTAACTATGGCTACACCTTC.

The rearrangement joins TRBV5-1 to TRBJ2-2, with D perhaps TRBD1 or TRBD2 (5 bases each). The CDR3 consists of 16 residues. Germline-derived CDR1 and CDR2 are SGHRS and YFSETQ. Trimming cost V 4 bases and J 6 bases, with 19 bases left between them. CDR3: CASSLQRGSLPGELFF. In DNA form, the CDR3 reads TGCGCCAGCAGCCTACAGAGGGGATCCCTACCCGGGGAGCTGTTTTTT. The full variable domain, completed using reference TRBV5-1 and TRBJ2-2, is KAGVTQTPRYLIKTRGQQVTLSCSPISGHRSVSWYQQTPGQGLQFLFEYFSETQRNKGNFPGRFSGRQFSNSRSEMNVSTLELGDSALYLCASSLQRGSLPGELFFGEGSRLTVL.

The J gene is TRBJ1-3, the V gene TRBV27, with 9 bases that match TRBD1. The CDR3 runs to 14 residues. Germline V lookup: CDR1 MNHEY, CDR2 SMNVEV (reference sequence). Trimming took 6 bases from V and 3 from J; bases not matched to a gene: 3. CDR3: CASSTGGRGNTIYF. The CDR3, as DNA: TGTGCCAGCAGCACAGGGGGCCGTGGAAACACCATATATTTT.

The CDR3 loop is CASRVYGQPQHF. DNA of the CDR3: TGTGCCAGTAGGGTATACGGCCAGCCCCAGCATTTT. This chain connects TRBV19 to TRBJ1-5; unclear D gene. V lost 6 bases and J 7 bases, leaving 10 bases between the germline ends. CDR3 size: 12 residues. In germline, CDR1 is LNHDA, CDR2 SQIVND (reference sequence).

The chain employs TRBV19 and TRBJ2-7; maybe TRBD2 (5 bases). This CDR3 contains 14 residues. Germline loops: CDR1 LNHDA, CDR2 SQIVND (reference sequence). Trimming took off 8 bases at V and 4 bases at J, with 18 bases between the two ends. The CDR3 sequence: CASRLRAGEYEQYF. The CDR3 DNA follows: TGTGCCAGTCGGCTTAGGGCCGGGGAATACGAGCAGTACTTC.

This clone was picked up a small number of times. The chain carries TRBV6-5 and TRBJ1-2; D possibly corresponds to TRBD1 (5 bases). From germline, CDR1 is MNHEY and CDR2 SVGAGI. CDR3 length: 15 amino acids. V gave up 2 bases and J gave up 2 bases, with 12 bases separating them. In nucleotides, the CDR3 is TGTGCCAGCAGTTACGGTGGGACGGTAAACTATGGCTACACCTTC. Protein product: CASSYGGTVNYGYTF.

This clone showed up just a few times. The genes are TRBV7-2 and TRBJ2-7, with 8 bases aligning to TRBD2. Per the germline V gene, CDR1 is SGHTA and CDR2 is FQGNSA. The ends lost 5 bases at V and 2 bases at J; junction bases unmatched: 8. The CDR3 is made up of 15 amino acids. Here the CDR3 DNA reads TGTGCCAGCAGCCGGGGGGGAAGCGAAGCCTACGAGCAGTACTTC. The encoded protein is CASSRGGSEAYEQYF. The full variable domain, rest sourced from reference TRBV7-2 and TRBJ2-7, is GAGVSQSPSNKVTEKGKDVELRCDPISGHTALYWYRQSLGQGLEFLIYFQGNSAPDKSGLPSDRFSAERTGGSVSTLTIQRTQQEDSAVYLCASSRGGSEAYEQYFGPGTRLTVT.